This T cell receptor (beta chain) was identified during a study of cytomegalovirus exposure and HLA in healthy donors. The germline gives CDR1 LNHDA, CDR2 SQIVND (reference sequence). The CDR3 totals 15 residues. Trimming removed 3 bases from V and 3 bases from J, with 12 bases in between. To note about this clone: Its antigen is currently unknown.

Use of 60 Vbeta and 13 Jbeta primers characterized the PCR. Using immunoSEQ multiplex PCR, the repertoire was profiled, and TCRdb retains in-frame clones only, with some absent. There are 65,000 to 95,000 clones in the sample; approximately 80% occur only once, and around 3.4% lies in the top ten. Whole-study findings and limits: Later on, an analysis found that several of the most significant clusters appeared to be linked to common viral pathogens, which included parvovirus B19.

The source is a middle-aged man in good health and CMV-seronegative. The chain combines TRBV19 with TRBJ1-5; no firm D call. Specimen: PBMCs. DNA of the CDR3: TGTGCCAGTAGTATCAACAGTATGACCAATCAGCCCCAGCATTTT. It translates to CASSINSMTNQPQHF.